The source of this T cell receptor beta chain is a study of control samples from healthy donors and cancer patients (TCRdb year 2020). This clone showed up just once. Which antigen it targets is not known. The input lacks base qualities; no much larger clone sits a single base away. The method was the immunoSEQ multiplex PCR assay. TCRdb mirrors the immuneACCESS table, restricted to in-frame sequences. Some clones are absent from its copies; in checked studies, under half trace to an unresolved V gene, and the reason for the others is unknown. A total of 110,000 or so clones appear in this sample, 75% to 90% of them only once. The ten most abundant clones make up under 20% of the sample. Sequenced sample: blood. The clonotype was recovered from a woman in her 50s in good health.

The CDR3 region: CASSFQGAGMNTEAFF. The nucleotides are TGTGCCAGCAGCTTTCAGGGGGCTGGCATGAACACTGAAGCTTTCTTT. The V and J segments used are TRBV7-3 and TRBJ1-1; TRBD1 aligns with 8 central bases. Trimming accounts for 3 bases at V and 0 bases at J, while the number of junction bases matched to no gene is 6. The germline V gene gives CDR1 as SGHTA and CDR2 as FQGTGA. From the cysteine through the phenylalanine, the CDR3 covers 16 amino acids. Only the CDR3 portion is preserved as DNA: 48 bases, with reading frame beginning at the first base.